A single sample is the source of the 28 T cell receptor beta chains below, sequenced in a study of CD4+ T cells in melanoma. TCRdb keeps only in-frame clones here, not all; method: immunoSEQ multiplex PCR. Of 20,000 to 25,000 clones listed, 82% are singletons. Sequencing was performed on cells from a culture (not recorded whether cultured in vitro). Receptors were obtained from a human donor with melanoma.

The V and J genes are TRBV5-1 and TRBJ2-5; TRBD1 matches 9 bases. Germline V lookup: CDR1 SGHRS, CDR2 YFSETQ. J lost 2 bases, V lost 3 bases, and 17 bases had no gene match. The length of the CDR3 is 19 residues. The CDR3, as DNA: TGCGCCAGCAGCTCGGAGCCACAGGGGGCCCAGGGGCGGCAAGAGACCCAGTACTTC. Encoded protein: CASSSEPQGAQGRQETQYF.

The V call is TRBV4-1, the J call TRBJ1-4, with TRBD1 identical over 7 bases. V shed 7 bases and J 8 bases; nucleotides not matched to a gene: 10. The CDR3 is 14 residues long. Germline V gene sequence: CDR1 MGHRA, CDR2 YSYEKL. Written as DNA, the CDR3 is TGCGCCAGCACACGGACAGGTCGGCGAGAAAAACTGTTTTTT. Translation: CASTRTGRREKLFF.

V gene TRBV6-5 combines with J gene TRBJ2-2, with D maybe TRBD2 (5 bases). V was trimmed by 6 bases and J by 4 bases, leaving 15 bases between them. Germline CDR1 is MNHEY and CDR2 is SVGAGI. This CDR3 comprises 15 residues. The CDR3 is CASRIRDPRTGELFF. For the CDR3, the DNA is TGTGCCAGCAGGATACGGGATCCACGCACCGGGGAGCTGTTTTTT.

The chain uses TRBV18 and TRBJ1-1; the match to TRBD1 covers 7 bases. CDR3 length: 15 residues. Germline V gives CDR1 KGHSH, CDR2 LQKENI. Trimming at V came to 3 bases and at J to 2 bases, leaving 6 bases not matched to a gene. The CDR3 region is CASSPTTGRNTEAFF. The DNA for the CDR3 is TGTGCCAGCTCACCGACGACAGGGAGAAACACTGAAGCTTTCTTT.

The sample holds one count of this clone. The rearrangement uses TRBV9 and TRBJ1-3; D not certain. The CDR3 has 15 amino acids. V was trimmed by 3 bases and J by 0 bases, leaving 10 bases between them. Germline V gives CDR1 SGDLS, CDR2 YYNGEE. Here the CDR3 reads CASSGPPGSGNTIYF. The CDR3 region has the DNA TGTGCCAGCAGCGGACCGCCGGGCTCTGGAAACACCATATATTTT.

This clone showed up just once. The J gene is TRBJ1-3, the V gene TRBV9; D not resolved. The CDR3 is 15 amino acids. Germline lookup yields CDR1 SGDLS and CDR2 YYNGEE. Between the trimmed V and J ends, which lost 0 bases and 2 bases, there was a span of 9 bases. This CDR3 is CASSVGPVAGNTIYF. For the CDR3, the DNA is TGTGCCAGCAGCGTAGGGCCGGTAGCTGGAAACACCATATATTTT.

The chain combines TRBV2 with TRBJ1-3; the D is unclear. From germline, CDR1 is SNHLY and CDR2 FYNNEI. The CDR3 runs to 14 residues. Trimming stripped 4 bases from V and 4 bases from J, with 11 bases between. Here the CDR3 reads CASSARRAGNTIYF. DNA of the CDR3: TGTGCCAGCAGTGCACGGAGGGCGGGAAACACCATATATTTT.

The V and J genes are TRBV4-2 and TRBJ1-2; a weak D match, TRBD1 (5 bases). Germline CDR1 is LGHNA and CDR2 is YNFKEQ. This CDR3 has 13 amino acids. Between the trimmed V and J ends, which lost 7 bases and 1 base, there was a span of 10 bases. CDR3 in DNA: TGTGCCAGCACCCGGGGGGGTAACTATGGCTACACCTTC. It is translated as CASTRGGNYGYTF.

The V and J genes are TRBV6-1 and TRBJ2-4, with TRBD1 matching 9 bases. Trimming removed 8 bases from V and 6 bases from J; junction bases left unmatched: 5. Germline CDR1 is MNHNS and CDR2 is SASEGT. The CDR3 is made up of 13 amino acids. Written as DNA, the CDR3 is TGTGCCAGCCACAGGGGGCCAGGAAACATTCAGTACTTC. Its translation: CASHRGPGNIQYF.

The chain employs TRBV7-8 and TRBJ1-5; perhaps TRBD1 as D (5 bases). Trimming stripped 2 bases from V and 9 bases from J, with 11 bases between. Germline CDR1 reads SGHVS; CDR2 reads FQNEAQ. The CDR3 is made up of 13 amino acids. CDR3 in DNA: TGTGCCAGCAGCTTAATCGTTGGGGGGCCCCAGCATTTT. It yields the protein CASSLIVGGPQHF.

J is TRBJ2-2 and V is TRBV2, with D maybe TRBD1 (6 bases). CDR3 length equals 15 residues. CDR1 and CDR2 (germline): SNHLY, FYNNEI. Deletions cut 6 bases from V and 0 bases from J, with 11 bases between. The chain's CDR3 is CASRTGWPNTGELFF. The CDR3 DNA is TGTGCCAGCAGGACAGGCTGGCCGAACACCGGGGAGCTGTTTTTT.

The CDR3 reads CAWSTGRLASYGYTF. The CDR3 DNA is TGTGCCTGGAGTACCGGACGCCTCGCCTCCTATGGCTACACCTTC. The chain combines TRBV30 with TRBJ1-2; D gene uncertain. Trimming left V 2 bases short and J 4 bases short, with 17 bases between. Germline CDR1 GTSNPN, CDR2 SVGIG (reference sequence). The CDR3 is 15 residues long.

V and J are TRBV7-6 and TRBJ1-2, with TRBD1 matching over 8 bases. V lost 5 bases, J lost 5 bases, and 7 bases stayed unmatched. CDR3 length equals 14 residues. Germline V lookup: CDR1 SGHVS, CDR2 FNYEAQ. The CDR3 spells CASSPGTGRYGYTF. In DNA form, the CDR3 reads TGTGCCAGCAGCCCTGGGACAGGCCGTTATGGCTACACCTTC.

This clone was seen just once. The CDR3 nucleotides read TGTGCCAGCTTGTCCGGGACGAACACTGAAGCTTTCTTT. Protein: CASLSGTNTEAFF. V is TRBV18 and J is TRBJ1-1; perhaps TRBD1 as D (5 bases). V was pared by 7 bases and J by 1 base, with 10 bases between. Germline CDR1 reads KGHSH; CDR2 reads LQKENI. The CDR3 runs to 13 residues.

The CDR3 DNA reads TGTGCCAGCAGCTCTTCTAACAGGGGTTCCTATAATTCACCCCTCCACTTT. Its protein is CASSSSNRGSYNSPLHF. J is TRBJ1-6 and V is TRBV7-9; TRBD1 agrees at 7 bases. Per the germline V gene, CDR1 is SEHNR and CDR2 is FQNEAQ (reference sequence). This CDR3 has 17 residues. After removal of 4 bases from V and 1 base from J, the junction contained 7 bases not matched to a gene.

This clone was seen a few times. The V and J genes are TRBV30 and TRBJ1-1, with D hard to call. The CDR3 is 12 residues long. Trimming pared 0 bases from V and 3 bases from J, leaving 5 bases between. Germline-derived CDR1 and CDR2 are GTSNPN and SVGIG (reference sequence). The CDR3 loop reads CAWSVDYTEAFF. The CDR3, as DNA: TGTGCCTGGAGTGTTGATTACACTGAAGCTTTCTTT.

V is TRBV29-1 and J is TRBJ2-5; 8 bases agree with TRBD1. The CDR3 extends over 13 amino acids. Per germline, CDR1 SQVTM and CDR2 ANQGSEA. V was pared by 4 bases and J by 4 bases, with 5 bases of the junction left unmatched. CDR3 in DNA: TGCAGCGTTGTATCAGGGGGCGGAGAGACCCAGTACTTC. Amino acid sequence: CSVVSGGGETQYF.

This rearrangement joins TRBV6-4 to TRBJ2-3; 15 bases align to TRBD2. V lost 6 bases and J lost 4; bases outside the gene matches: 5. The CDR3 has 16 amino acids. The germline CDR1 and CDR2 sequences are MRHNA and SNTAGT. The CDR3 sequence is CASSGTSGGWADTQYF. The CDR3 nucleotides are TGTGCCAGCAGCGGGACTAGCGGGGGGTGGGCAGATACGCAGTATTTT.

This chain connects TRBV14 to TRBJ1-2, with a weak D call TRBD1 (6 bases). This CDR3 contains 15 residues. Deletions cut 4 bases from V and 2 bases from J, with 14 bases between. From germline, CDR1 is SGHDN and CDR2 FVKESK. The DNA for the CDR3 is TGTGCCAGCAGCCGGTCAGGGGCGGCCAACTATGGCTACACCTTC. Residues: CASSRSGAANYGYTF.

The chain uses TRBV5-4 and TRBJ2-2; D remains unclear. The CDR3 sequence is 13 residues long. V lost 2 bases to trimming and J lost 6 bases, with 8 bases between them. CDR1 SGHNT and CDR2 YYREEE come from the germline V gene (reference sequence). CDR3 sequence: CASSFERSGELFF. CDR3 in DNA: TGTGCCAGCAGCTTTGAACGTTCCGGGGAGCTGTTTTTT.

This sequence joins TRBV18 and TRBJ2-7; 10 nucleotides agree with TRBD1. Unmatched junction bases numbered 6, after V lost 4 bases and J lost 3 bases. CDR1 is KGHSH, CDR2 LQKENI, per germline. This CDR3 spans 15 amino acids. The CDR3 loop reads CASSHHRDRGYEQYF. The CDR3 nucleotides read TGTGCCAGCTCACATCACCGGGACAGGGGCTACGAGCAGTACTTC.

The J gene is TRBJ1-1, the V gene TRBV5-1; tentatively, D is TRBD1 (6 bases). Deletions cut 2 bases from V and 5 bases from J, with 10 bases between. Germline loops: CDR1 SGHRS, CDR2 YFSETQ. The CDR3 has 13 amino acids. Written as DNA, the CDR3 is TGCGCCAGCAGCTTTACAGGGTATACTGAAGCTTTCTTT. Amino acid sequence: CASSFTGYTEAFF.

This chain connects TRBV13 to TRBJ1-4, with 11 nucleotides matching TRBD1. J was trimmed by 5 bases and V by 5 bases; bases with no gene match: 16. The germline V gene encodes CDR1 PRHDT and CDR2 FYEKMQ (reference sequence). The CDR3 has 19 residues. CDR3 sequence (DNA): TGTGCCAGCAGCAAGAGGACAGGGGGCGGTTGGGCAAAAAATGAAAAACTGTTTTTT. This codes for CASSKRTGGGWAKNEKLFF.

V is TRBV6-1 and J is TRBJ2-3; the D is unclear. The CDR3 totals 14 residues. V was trimmed by 4 bases and J by 1 base, leaving 9 bases between them. CDR1 is MNHNS and CDR2 is SASEGT in the germline V gene. The CDR3 sequence: CASSATSRTDTQYF. In DNA form, the CDR3 reads TGTGCCAGCAGTGCAACCAGTCGCACAGATACGCAGTATTTT.

V gene TRBV9 combines with J gene TRBJ2-3, with 11 positions matching TRBD1. Germline-derived CDR1 and CDR2 are SGDLS and YYNGEE. The V gene end was trimmed by 3 bases and the J gene end by 6 bases; junction bases not matched to a gene: 3. CDR3 length equals 14 residues. The CDR3 DNA follows: TGTGCCAGCAGCGCCCGGACAGGGGGCGATACGCAGTATTTT. Its protein product is CASSARTGGDTQYF.

V is TRBV7-9 and J is TRBJ2-7; 8 bases fit TRBD1. The CDR3 runs 14 residues. The ends lost 5 bases at V and 3 bases at J; junction bases unmatched: 6. Germline loops: CDR1 SEHNR, CDR2 FQNEAQ (reference sequence). The CDR3 bases are TGTGCCAGCAGCCCAGGACAGGGAATCTACGAGCAGTACTTC. It is translated as CASSPGQGIYEQYF.

V usage is TRBV19 and J usage is TRBJ1-2, with D perhaps TRBD1 (6 bases). There are 16 residues in the CDR3. The V gene's germline CDR1 is LNHDA and CDR2 SQIVND (reference sequence). Trimming left V 1 base short and J 4 bases short, with 16 bases between. CDR3 sequence: CASSIAGGRTPYGYTF. CDR3 in DNA: TGTGCCAGTAGTATAGCCGGGGGGCGGACTCCCTATGGCTACACCTTC.

This chain connects TRBV5-4 to TRBJ1-2, with D perhaps matching TRBD1 (5 bases). This CDR3 has 15 amino acids. Germline values: CDR1 SGHNT, CDR2 YYREEE (reference sequence). The V and J ends lost 4 bases and 2 bases respectively, with 15 bases between them. CDR3 region: CASSPGAGRNYGYTF. The CDR3 DNA is TGTGCCAGCAGCCCTGGGGCAGGGAGAAACTATGGCTACACCTTC.